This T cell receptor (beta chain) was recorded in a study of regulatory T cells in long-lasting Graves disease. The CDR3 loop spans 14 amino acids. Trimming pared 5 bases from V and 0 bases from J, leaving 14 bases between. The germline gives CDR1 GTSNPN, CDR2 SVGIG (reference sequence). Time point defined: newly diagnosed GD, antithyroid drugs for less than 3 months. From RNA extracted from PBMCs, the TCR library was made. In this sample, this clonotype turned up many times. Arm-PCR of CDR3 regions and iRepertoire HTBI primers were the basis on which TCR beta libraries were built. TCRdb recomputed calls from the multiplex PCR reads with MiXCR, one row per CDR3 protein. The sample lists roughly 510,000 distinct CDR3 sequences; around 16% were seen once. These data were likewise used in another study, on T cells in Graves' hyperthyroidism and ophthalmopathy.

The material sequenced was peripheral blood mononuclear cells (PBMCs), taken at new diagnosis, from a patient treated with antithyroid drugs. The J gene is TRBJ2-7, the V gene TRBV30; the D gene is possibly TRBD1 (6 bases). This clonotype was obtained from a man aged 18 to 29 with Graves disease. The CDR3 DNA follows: TGTGCCTGGTCAGGGACAAGGATCTCCTACGAGCAGTACTTC. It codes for CAWSGTRISYEQYF.